This TCR beta chain was sequenced for a study of cytomegalovirus exposure and HLA in healthy donors. Primers included in the PCR were 60 Vbeta and 13 Jbeta primers. Sequenced by immunoSEQ multiplex PCR; TCRdb stores in-frame clones only, minus some. The table shows about 92,000 clones, with around 85% occurring only once. CDR3 length equals 13 residues. CDR1 is ENHRY and CDR2 is SYGVKD in the germline V gene. Trimming cost V 9 bases and J 3 bases, with 15 bases left between them. Study-wide findings and caveats: Most TCR sequences were uncommon, yet certain public TCRs appeared in many donors.

Comments on this clone: As yet, its antigen is unknown.

The TCR comes from a girl under 10 years old in good health and CMV-seropositive. The V gene is TRBV10-3, the J gene TRBJ2-7, with a possible D match to TRBD2 (5 bases). Specimen: PBMCs. DNA for the CDR3: TGTGCCATAACAGACACGGCGGGCTACGAGCAGTACTTC. Protein sequence: CAITDTAGYEQYF.